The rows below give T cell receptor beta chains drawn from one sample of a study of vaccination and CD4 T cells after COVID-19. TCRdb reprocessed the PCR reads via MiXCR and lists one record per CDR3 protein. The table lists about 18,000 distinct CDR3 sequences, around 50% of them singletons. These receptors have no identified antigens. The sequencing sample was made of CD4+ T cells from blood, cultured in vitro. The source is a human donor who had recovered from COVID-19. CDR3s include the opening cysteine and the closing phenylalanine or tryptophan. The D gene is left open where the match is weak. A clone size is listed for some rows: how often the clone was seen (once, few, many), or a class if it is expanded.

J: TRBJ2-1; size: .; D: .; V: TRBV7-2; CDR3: CASSFGTWDYNEQFF; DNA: TGTGCCAGCAGCTTCGGGACTTGGGACTACAATGAGCAGTTCTTC
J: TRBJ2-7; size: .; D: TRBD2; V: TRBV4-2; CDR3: CASSRELAGGPGSSYEQYF; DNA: TGTGCCAGCAGCCGAGAACTAGCGGGAGGCCCTGGGAGCTCCTACGAGCAGTACTTC
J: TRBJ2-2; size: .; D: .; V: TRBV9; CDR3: CASSVGVTGELFF; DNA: TGTGCCAGCAGCGTAGGAGTGACCGGGGAGCTGTTTTTT
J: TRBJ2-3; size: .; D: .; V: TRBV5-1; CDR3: CASSFRRASTDTQYF; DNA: TGCGCCAGCAGCTTTCGCAGGGCAAGCACAGATACGCAGTATTTT
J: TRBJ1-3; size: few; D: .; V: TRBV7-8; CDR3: CASSLGTGNTIYF; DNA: TGTGCCAGCAGCTTGGGGACTGGAAACACCATATATTTT
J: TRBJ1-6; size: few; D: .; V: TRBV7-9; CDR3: CASSSDSYNSPLHF; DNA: TGTGCCAGCAGCTCAGACAGTTATAATTCACCCCTCCACTTT
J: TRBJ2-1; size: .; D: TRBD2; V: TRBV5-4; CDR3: CASSSLAGDEQFF; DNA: TGTGCCAGCAGTTCCCTAGCGGGAGATGAGCAGTTCTTC
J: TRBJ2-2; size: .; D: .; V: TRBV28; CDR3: CASSPPSGQPNTGELFF; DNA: TGTGCCAGCAGTCCACCCTCGGGACAACCGAACACCGGGGAGCTGTTTTTT
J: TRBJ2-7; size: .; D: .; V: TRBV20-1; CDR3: CSARERWGSASYEQYF; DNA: TGCAGTGCTAGGGAGCGTTGGGGCTCGGCCTCCTACGAGCAGTACTTC
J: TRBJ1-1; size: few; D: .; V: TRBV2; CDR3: CASTRTATAEAFF; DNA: TGTGCCAGCACCAGGACAGCAACCGCTGAAGCTTTCTTT
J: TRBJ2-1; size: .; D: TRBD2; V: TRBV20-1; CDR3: CSAGIWTRNNEQFF; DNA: TGCAGTGCGGGGATTTGGACTAGGAACAATGAGCAGTTCTTC
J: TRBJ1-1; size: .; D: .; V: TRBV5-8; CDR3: CASSHPRGREAFF; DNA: TGTGCCAGCAGCCATCCGCGCGGACGAGAGGCTTTCTTT
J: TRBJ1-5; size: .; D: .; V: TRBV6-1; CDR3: CASRGNQPQHF; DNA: TGTGCCAGCAGGGGGAATCAGCCCCAGCATTTT
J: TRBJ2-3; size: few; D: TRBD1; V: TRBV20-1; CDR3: CSASGRPGQGSDTQYF; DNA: TGCAGTGCTAGTGGGCGACCGGGACAGGGCTCAGATACGCAGTATTTT
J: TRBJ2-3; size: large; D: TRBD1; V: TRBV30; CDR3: CAWSLGTARDTQYF; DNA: TGTGCCTGGAGTCTTGGGACAGCTCGGGATACGCAGTATTTT
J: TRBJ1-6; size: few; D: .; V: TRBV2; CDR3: CASSLGIYNSPLHF; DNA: TGTGCCAGCAGTCTGGGGATCTATAATTCACCCCTCCACTTT
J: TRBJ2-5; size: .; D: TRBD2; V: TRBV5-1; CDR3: CASSPPGLAHETQYF; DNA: TGCGCCAGCAGCCCTCCGGGACTAGCGCACGAGACCCAGTACTTC
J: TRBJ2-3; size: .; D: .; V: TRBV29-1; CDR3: CSVRVGTPTDTQYF; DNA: TGCAGCGTTAGAGTCGGGACCCCCACAGATACGCAGTATTTT
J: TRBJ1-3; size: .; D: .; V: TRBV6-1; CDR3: CASSGQLPSGNTIYF; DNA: TGTGCCAGCAGTGGACAGCTGCCCTCTGGAAACACCATATATTTT
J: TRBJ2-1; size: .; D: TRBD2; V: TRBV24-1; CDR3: CATSGGGSNEQFF; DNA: TGTGCCACCAGTGGAGGCGGGAGCAATGAGCAGTTCTTC
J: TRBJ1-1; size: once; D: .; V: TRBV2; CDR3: CASSLDRNTEAFF; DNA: TGTGCCAGCAGTTTGGACAGGAACACTGAAGCTTTCTTT
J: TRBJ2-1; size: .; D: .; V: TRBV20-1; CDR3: CSASGKEQFF; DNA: TGCAGTGCTAGCGGCAAAGAGCAGTTCTTC
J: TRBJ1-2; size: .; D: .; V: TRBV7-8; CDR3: CASLNGPRGVYGYTF; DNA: TGTGCCAGCCTCAATGGGCCCAGGGGCGTCTATGGCTACACCTTC
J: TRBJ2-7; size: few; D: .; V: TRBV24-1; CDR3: CATSVPGASEQYF; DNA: .
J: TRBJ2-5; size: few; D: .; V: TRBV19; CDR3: CASSYGPASTGEETQYF; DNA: TGTGCCAGTAGCTATGGCCCAGCGAGTACCGGCGAAGAGACCCAGTACTTC
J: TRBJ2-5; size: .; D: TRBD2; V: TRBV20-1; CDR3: CSASSPSGSTKTQYF; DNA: TGCAGTGCTAGTAGTCCTAGCGGGAGTACGAAGACCCAGTACTTC
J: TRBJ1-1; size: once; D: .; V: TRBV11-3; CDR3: CASSLAPRQVNLNTEAFF; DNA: TGTGCCAGCAGCTTAGCCCCCCGGCAGGTGAACCTGAACACTGAAGCTTTCTTT
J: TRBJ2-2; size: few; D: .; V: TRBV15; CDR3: CATSVLGRYVLGELFF; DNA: TGTGCCACCAGCGTCTTAGGACGTTACGTTTTAGGGGAGCTGTTTTTT
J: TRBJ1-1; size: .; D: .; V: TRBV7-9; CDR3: CASSPLTGRTTEAFF; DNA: TGTGCCAGCAGCCCCCTCACCGGACGGACGACTGAAGCTTTCTTT
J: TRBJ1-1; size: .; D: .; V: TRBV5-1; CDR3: CASRGWGTEAFF; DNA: TGCGCCAGCAGGGGATGGGGTACTGAAGCTTTCTTT
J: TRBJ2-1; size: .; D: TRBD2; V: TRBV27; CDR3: CASSLGGPGGLGAYNEQFF; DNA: TGTGCCAGCAGTTTGGGGGGTCCGGGCGGACTAGGAGCGTACAATGAGCAGTTCTTC
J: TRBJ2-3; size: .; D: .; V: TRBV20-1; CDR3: CSARRAGMFTTDTQYF; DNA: TGCAGTGCTAGAAGGGCAGGGATGTTCACCACAGATACGCAGTATTTT
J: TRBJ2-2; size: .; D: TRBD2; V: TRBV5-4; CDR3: CASSSRGLAGNSSGELFF; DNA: TGTGCCAGCAGCTCACGGGGACTAGCGGGAAATAGTAGCGGGGAGCTGTTTTTT
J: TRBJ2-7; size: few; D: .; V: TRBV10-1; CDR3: CASSVGGDHEQYF; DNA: TGCGCCAGCAGTGTAGGGGGAGATCACGAGCAGTACTTC
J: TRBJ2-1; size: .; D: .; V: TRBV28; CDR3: CASRGVQGGAGNEQFF; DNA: TGTGCCAGCAGGGGGGTGCAGGGGGGAGCAGGCAATGAGCAGTTCTTC